Described below is a single T cell receptor (beta chain) sequence and its context. TCRdb's table, derived via immunoSEQ multiplex PCR, lists solely in-frame clones and lacks some. This table holds around 2.5 million clones, 93% found once. This record belongs to a study of shared clonotypes between healthy human individuals. This clonotype was obtained from a man aged 18 to 29 in good health. Some clones in this sample may be carry-over from other donors' samples. The material sequenced was naive CD4+ T cells from PBMCs. The sample's subset: CD45RA+ positively selected.

The CDR3 nucleotides read TGTGCCAGCTCACCCGACAGGGCAGATACGCAGTATTTT. It codes for CASSPDRADTQYF. This chain joins TRBV18 and TRBJ2-3, with 7 positions matching TRBD1. The CDR3 totals 13 residues. With 3 bases clipped from V and 4 bases from J, the junction kept 1 base outside the gene matches. Germline lookup yields CDR1 KGHSH and CDR2 LQKENI.